The 23 T cell receptor beta chains given below trace back to one sample, sequenced in a study of cytomegalovirus exposure and HLA in healthy donors. Use of 60 Vbeta and 13 Jbeta primers characterized the PCR. TCRdb keeps only in-frame clones here, not all; method: immunoSEQ multiplex PCR. Of 170,000 or so clones in the sample, less than 85% were seen once. Sequenced material: PBMCs. These receptors were collected from a man younger than 30 in good health and CMV-seronegative.

V usage is TRBV7-9 and J usage is TRBJ2-3, with a weak D call TRBD1 (7 bases). With 1 base removed from V and 1 base from J, the gap between germline ends came to 9 bases. The CDR3 spans 15 residues. Germline assignment: CDR1 SEHNR and CDR2 FQNEAQ (reference sequence). The CDR3 DNA reads TGTGCCAGCAGCTTAGGCAGGGGGGGCACAGATACGCAGTATTTT. Translated, it gives CASSLGRGGTDTQYF.

CDR3 loop: CASSYEGSGGYEQYF. The CDR3 region has the DNA TGTGCCAGCAGTTACGAGGGGAGCGGGGGCTACGAGCAGTACTTC. This chain links TRBV6-5 with TRBJ2-7, with 8 bases identical to TRBD2. This CDR3 spans 15 amino acids. The germline gives CDR1 MNHEY, CDR2 SVGAGI. J was trimmed by 3 bases and V by 2 bases; bases with no gene match: 6.

The V and J genes are TRBV29-1 and TRBJ2-7; tentatively, D is TRBD2 (5 bases). This CDR3 region has 14 residues. Germline V CDR1 and CDR2: SQVTM, ANQGSEA. Trimming took 4 bases from V and 0 from J, leaving 13 bases between them. CDR3 in DNA: TGCAGCGTTGGATCACGGGGTACCTCCTACGAGCAGTACTTC. The encoded protein is CSVGSRGTSYEQYF.

V and J are TRBV19 and TRBJ2-1; 10 bases are shared with TRBD2. Germline V CDR1 and CDR2: LNHDA, SQIVND (reference sequence). V lost 6 bases to trimming and J lost 7 bases; unmatched junction nucleotides: 6. The CDR3 is 14 residues long. This chain's CDR3 is CASSSGTSVNEQFF. CDR3 sequence (DNA): TGTGCCAGTAGCAGTGGGACTAGCGTAAATGAGCAGTTCTTC.

The genes are TRBV5-4 and TRBJ2-7; D is perhaps TRBD2 (5 bases). This CDR3 region has 13 residues. The germline V and J ends were trimmed by 1 base and 7 bases, with 12 bases remaining between them. Germline CDR1 SGHNT, CDR2 YYREEE (reference sequence). The CDR3 DNA is TGTGCCAGCAGCTTGTACCAGCGGCGAGAGCAGTACTTC. This encodes CASSLYQRREQYF.

This chain links TRBV7-9 with TRBJ1-2, with a possible D match to TRBD1 (6 bases). Germline V gene data show CDR1 as SEHNR and CDR2 as FQNEAQ (reference sequence). Trimming left V 0 bases short and J 8 bases short, with 16 bases between. The CDR3 length is 15 residues. CDR3 region: CASSLATKNRVGYTF. CDR3 bases: TGTGCCAGCAGCTTAGCTACAAAAAACAGGGTAGGCTACACCTTC.

The chain links TRBV5-4 to TRBJ1-2; TRBD1 aligns across 9 bases. Trimming took 1 base from V and 4 from J; bases not matched to a gene: 5. The CDR3 runs 15 residues. CDR1 SGHNT and CDR2 YYREEE come from the germline V gene (reference sequence). The CDR3 sequence is CASSLKTGGSYGYTF. The CDR3 DNA reads as TGTGCCAGCAGCTTGAAGACAGGGGGAAGCTATGGCTACACCTTC.

This clone was picked up a small number of times. The genes are TRBV29-1 and TRBJ2-7; TRBD2 matches 12 bases. V lost 4 bases to trimming and J lost 6 bases; unmatched junction nucleotides: 7. CDR1 and CDR2 from the germline V gene are SQVTM and ANQGSEA. The CDR3 is 14 residues long. Here the CDR3 reads CSVGLAGEWREQYF. The CDR3 region has the DNA TGCAGCGTTGGACTAGCGGGAGAGTGGCGCGAGCAGTACTTC.

This clone was picked up one time. The chain has TRBV7-2 and TRBJ2-7, with 8 bases lining up with TRBD1. CDR1 and CDR2 from the germline V gene are SGHTA and FQGNSA. The CDR3 is 15 amino acids. Trimming removed 6 bases from V and 2 bases from J; junction bases left unmatched: 9. The CDR3 is CASRNTGGYTYEQYF. The CDR3 coding sequence is TGTGCCAGCAGGAATACAGGGGGATATACCTACGAGCAGTACTTC.

This chain connects TRBV5-1 to TRBJ1-5; TRBD1 aligns across 8 bases. There are 15 residues in the CDR3. Germline CDR1 and CDR2: SGHRS and YFSETQ. Germline trimming cut 4 bases from V and 5 bases from J; bases unmatched to any gene: 8. The CDR3 bases are TGCGCCAGCAGCCCAGACGGACAGGGATATCAGCCCCAGCATTTT. It is translated as CASSPDGQGYQPQHF.

V gene TRBV7-8 combines with J gene TRBJ1-2, with D possibly TRBD1 on 5 matching bases. The CDR3 length is 17 residues. The germline CDR1 and CDR2 sequences are SGHVS and FQNEAQ. The ends were cut back, 2 bases at V and 4 bases at J, with 20 bases in the middle. DNA of the CDR3: TGTGCCAGCAGCTTAAGAGAACGCGGGACTTCCGCCTATGGCTACACCTTC. This gives the protein CASSLRERGTSAYGYTF.

The genes are TRBV5-1 and TRBJ2-5; the D gene is possibly TRBD2 (6 bases). The DNA matches TRBJ2-7 better at its end, which makes the J call doubtful. The germline V gene encodes CDR1 SGHRS and CDR2 YFSETQ. The CDR3 is 15 residues long. CDR3 protein: CASSLDLKRAYEQYF. The DNA for the CDR3 is TGCGCCAGCAGCTTGGATTTGAAGCGGGCCTACGAGCAGTACTTC.

V is TRBV5-1 and J is TRBJ2-2; a weak D match, TRBD2 (5 bases). The CDR3 has 13 residues. The V gene lost 6 bases and the J gene lost 7 bases, with 13 bases spanning the gap. Germline CDR1 and CDR2: SGHRS and YFSETQ. The CDR3 DNA reads TGCGCCAGCACCCTGGACGGGGACGGGGAGCTGTTTTTT. This encodes CASTLDGDGELFF.

This sequence joins TRBV28 and TRBJ2-3, with TRBD1 matching over 9 bases. The CDR3 loop spans 16 amino acids. Germline V lookup: CDR1 MDHEN, CDR2 SYDVKM. Trimming removed 7 bases from V and 5 bases from J; junction bases left unmatched: 13. The DNA for the CDR3 is TGTGCCAGCACCCTTCCTCCGGGACAGGGACTAGATACGCAGTATTTT. Its protein product is CASTLPPGQGLDTQYF.

As to this clone: Germline and junction disagree at one end, which may indicate a read error. This chain connects TRBV7-7 to TRBJ2-3, with 8 positions matching TRBD2. This CDR3 contains 16 residues. Germline V CDR1 and CDR2: SSHAT, FNYEAQ (reference sequence). The CDR3 is CASSRTLSGVLDTQYF. CDR3 bases: TGTGCTAGCAGCCGAACACTTAGCGGGGTCCTAGATACGCAGTATTTT.

J is TRBJ2-7 and V is TRBV19, with D perhaps TRBD1 (5 bases). The germline gives CDR1 LNHDA, CDR2 SQIVND (reference sequence). The CDR3 length is 15 residues. Deletions cut 3 bases from V and 1 base from J, with 13 bases between. The CDR3 here is CASSMGQGTSYEQYF. CDR3 DNA: TGTGCCAGTAGTATGGGTCAGGGCACGTCCTACGAGCAGTACTTC.

This chain uses TRBV29-1 with TRBJ2-2, with 9 bases aligning to TRBD2. Unmatched junction bases numbered 7, after V lost 1 base and J lost 7 bases. Germline assignment: CDR1 SQVTM and CDR2 ANQGSEA. This CDR3 spans 15 amino acids. The CDR3, as DNA: TGCAGCGTTGAAGTACCGCGGGAGGGCCTCGGGGAGCTGTTTTTT. This codes for CSVEVPREGLGELFF.

The chain joins TRBV18 to TRBJ2-1; 9 bases align to TRBD2. Germline CDR1 is KGHSH and CDR2 is LQKENI. V dropped 1 base and J dropped 5; count of bases not matched to a gene: 6. The CDR3 sequence is 16 residues long. CDR3 loop: CASSPRTVAGDNEQFF. CDR3 sequence (DNA): TGTGCCAGCTCACCACGTACGGTAGCGGGAGACAATGAGCAGTTCTTC.

The chain is built from TRBV4-1 and TRBJ2-1; D remains ambiguous. The CDR3 extends over 16 amino acids. The germline CDR1 and CDR2 sequences are MGHRA and YSYEKL. V was shortened by 4 bases and J by 7 bases, with 20 bases between the two germline ends. The CDR3, as DNA: TGCGCCAGCAGCCTACCGACTTTTCCGGCCCCTAATGAGCAGTTCTTC. This encodes CASSLPTFPAPNEQFF.

This clone was detected a few times. This chain connects TRBV10-3 to TRBJ2-3, with a tentative D call TRBD1 (6 bases). This CDR3 has 13 amino acids. CDR1 and CDR2 from the germline V gene are ENHRY and SYGVKD. The ends were cut back, 8 bases at V and 1 base at J, with 10 bases in the middle. The CDR3 nucleotides read TGTGCCATCCTAGGGGGAGGCACAGATACGCAGTATTTT. It is translated as CAILGGGTDTQYF.

This rearrangement joins TRBV2 to TRBJ2-7; 9 bases fit TRBD1. The germline gives CDR1 SNHLY, CDR2 FYNNEI. The V gene end was trimmed by 3 bases and the J gene end by 3 bases; junction bases not matched to a gene: 9. The CDR3 consists of 16 residues. DNA of the CDR3: TGTGCCAGCAGTGACGATGACAGGGGGGATTTCTACGAGCAGTACTTC. Translating gives CASSDDDRGDFYEQYF.

The chain recombines TRBV28 with TRBJ2-7, with 7 bases lining up with TRBD1. After removal of 3 bases from V and 6 bases from J, the junction contained 11 bases not matched to a gene. Germline CDR1 and CDR2: MDHEN and SYDVKM. The CDR3 has 15 amino acids. The CDR3: CASSLEQGILSEQYF. The CDR3 nucleotides are TGTGCCAGCAGTTTGGAACAGGGGATTTTATCCGAGCAGTACTTC. Using reference TRBV28 and TRBJ2-7 for the parts outside the CDR3, the full variable domain is DVKVTQSSRYLVKRTGEKVFLECVQDMDHENMFWYRQDPGLGLRLIYFSYDVKMKEKGDIPEGYSVSREKKERFSLILESASTNQTSMYLCASSLEQGILSEQYFGPGTRLTVT.

This clone was counted between two and nine times. V usage is TRBV27 and J usage is TRBJ1-2; D is uncertain. V was clipped by 5 bases and J by 9 bases, with 16 bases between them. Germline V gene data show CDR1 as MNHEY and CDR2 as SMNVEV (reference sequence). This CDR3 region has 13 residues. The CDR3 coding sequence is TGTGCCAGCAGTGTTGGCCGCGAGGATAGCTACACCTTC. Amino acids: CASSVGREDSYTF.